The clone carrying this T cell receptor beta chain showed up many times. What it recognizes is unknown. The time point is: newly diagnosed GD, antithyroid drugs for less than 3 months. RNA from PBMCs was the source of the TCR library. The record originates from a study of regulatory T cells in long-lasting Graves disease. The study's findings and limits: TCR diversity in persistent Graves' patients was below that of newly diagnosed ones.

Arm-PCR with iRepertoire HTBI primers amplified the CDR3 regions for these TCR beta libraries. TCRdb used MiXCR to reprocess the multiplex PCR reads, holding one entry per CDR3 protein. The repertoire includes 320,000 or so distinct CDR3 sequences, 18% of them detected once, and about 36% sits in the top ten. CDR1 and CDR2 (germline): SNHLY, FYNNEI. The CDR3 is 13 amino acids. The germline V and J ends were trimmed by 8 bases and 4 bases, with 12 bases remaining between them. The sample in question was peripheral blood mononuclear cells (PBMCs), obtained at new diagnosis, from a patient treated with antithyroid drugs. V usage is TRBV2 and J usage is TRBJ2-1; no clear D gene. The source of this sequence is a female donor with Graves disease. CDR3 DNA sequence: TGTGCCAGCGGATTTTACCCGTACAATGAGCAGTTCTTC. Its protein product is CASGFYPYNEQFF.